The 6 T cell receptor beta chains below come from one sample, sequenced in a study of blood T cell repertoires in COVID-19. Libraries were prepared by immunoSEQ multiplex PCR; TCRdb keeps only in-frame clonotypes and omits some of them. The sample contains about 180,000 clones, 75% to 90% of which appear only once. Sequenced sample: peripheral blood. The origin of the receptors is a man aged 60-69 years with acute or convalescent COVID-19.

A note on this clone: One end of the junction varies from germline; a read error may be responsible. The J gene is TRBJ2-2, the V gene TRBV5-1; 10 bases fit TRBD1. The CDR3 is 17 residues long. Per germline, CDR1 SGHRS and CDR2 YFSETQ. The CDR3 sequence: CATSQGGQGPFTGELFF. CDR3 DNA sequence: TGCGCCACCAGCCAGGGGGGACAGGGGCCTTTCACCGGGGAGCTGTTTTTT.

This rearrangement joins TRBV21-1 to TRBJ2-7; the table's D call, TRBD1, has no DNA check behind it. TRBV21-1 has pseudogene status. The length of the CDR3 is 14 residues. In DNA form, the CDR3 reads TGTGCCAGCAGCACGGGACAGGGTAGCTACGAGCAGTACTTC. This translates into CASSTGQGSYEQYF.

This sequence joins TRBV19 and TRBJ2-6, with 8 bases identical to TRBD2. The CDR3 runs 14 residues. The V and J ends lost 8 bases and 1 base, in that order; junction bases with no gene match: 1. The V gene's germline CDR1 is LNHDA and CDR2 SQIVND (reference sequence). The CDR3 DNA reads TGTGCCAGTCGCGGGGGGTCTGGGGCCAACGTCCTGACTTTC. Translated, it gives CASRGGSGANVLTF.

The chain combines TRBV5-1 with TRBJ2-2, with 9 bases fitting TRBD1. Germline lookup yields CDR1 SGHRS and CDR2 YFSETQ. V was pared by 1 base and J by 3 bases, with 4 bases of the junction left unmatched. The CDR3 is made up of 16 amino acids. CDR3 region: CASSLRTGAYTGELFF. The CDR3 region has the DNA TGCGCCAGCAGCTTGCGGACAGGGGCGTACACCGGGGAGCTGTTTTTT. Filled out from reference TRBV5-1 and TRBJ2-2, the complete variable domain reads KAGVTQTPRYLIKTRGQQVTLSCSPISGHRSVSWYQQTPGQGLQFLFEYFSETQRNKGNFPGRFSGRQFSNSRSEMNVSTLELGDSALYLCASSLRTGAYTGELFFGEGSRLTVL.

V gene TRBV4-1 combines with J gene TRBJ2-7, with a weak D call TRBD2 (6 bases). With 4 bases removed from V and 2 bases from J, the gap between germline ends came to 15 bases. Germline V lookup: CDR1 MGHRA, CDR2 YSYEKL. The CDR3 loop spans 15 amino acids. The CDR3 nucleotides read TGCGCCAGCAGCCCTGCCGGGACTGCGGCCTACGAGCAGTACTTC. It translates to CASSPAGTAAYEQYF.

J is TRBJ1-3 and V is TRBV5-4; 8 bases agree with TRBD1. J was trimmed by 6 bases and V by 4 bases; bases with no gene match: 6. In germline, CDR1 is SGHNT, CDR2 YYREEE (reference sequence). This CDR3 has 14 residues. CDR3 protein: CASSPTGGENTIYF. CDR3 nucleotides: TGTGCCAGCAGCCCCACAGGGGGAGAAAACACCATATATTTT.